These T cell receptor beta chains were read from a single sample in a study of control samples from healthy donors and cancer patients. Sequencing was performed with immunoSEQ multiplex PCR; in TCRdb, only in-frame clones are kept and a portion is missing. Of more than 95,000 clones listed, more than 85% are singletons. The sequencing input was PBMCs. The receptor source for this set is a man aged 55-75 years with lung cancer. CDR3s include the opening cysteine and the closing phenylalanine or tryptophan. Each record gives: clone size, V gene, J gene, D gene, CDR3 DNA, CDR3 protein. The D gene is left open where the match is weak. Size tells how often a clone was seen (once, few, many) or the class of an expanded clone, and some rows leave it out.

abundance: -; v_gene: TRBV7-9; j_gene: TRBJ1-2; d_gene: -; CDR3nt: TGTGCCAGCAGCTTAGGGGGGGCTCTATATGGCTACACCTTC; CDR3aa: CASSLGGALYGYTF
abundance: -; v_gene: TRBV2; j_gene: TRBJ2-3; d_gene: TRBD1; CDR3nt: TGTGCCAGCCGGGACAGGGGGCCAGATACGCAGTATTTT; CDR3aa: CASRDRGPDTQYF
abundance: once; v_gene: TRBV4-1; j_gene: TRBJ1-2; d_gene: -; CDR3nt: TGCGCCAGCAGCCAAGATTGGGGGGGAGCAAACTATGGCTACACCTTC; CDR3aa: CASSQDWGGANYGYTF
abundance: -; v_gene: TRBV7-8; j_gene: TRBJ1-2; d_gene: -; CDR3nt: TGTGCCAGCAGCTTACAGGACTATGGCTACACCTTC; CDR3aa: CASSLQDYGYTF
abundance: -; v_gene: TRBV21-1; j_gene: TRBJ1-3; d_gene: -; CDR3nt: TGTGCCAGCAGCGGACAGGGGCCAAGGAAACACCATATATTT; CDR3aa: CASSGQGPRKHHIF
abundance: medium-sized; v_gene: TRBV12-3/TRBV12-4; j_gene: TRBJ1-5; d_gene: -; CDR3nt: TGTGCCAGCAGTTTAACAGCCCAGCAGCCCCAGCATTTT; CDR3aa: CASSLTAQQPQHF
abundance: once; v_gene: TRBV7-2; j_gene: TRBJ2-7; d_gene: TRBD2; CDR3nt: TGTGCCAGCAGTACAAATAGCGGGGGAGTCTACGAGCAGTACTTC; CDR3aa: CASSTNSGGVYEQYF
abundance: -; v_gene: TRBV24-1; j_gene: TRBJ1-5; d_gene: TRBD1; CDR3nt: TGTGCCACCAGTGACACGGACAGGGGTGGGAATCAGCCCCAGCATTTT; CDR3aa: CATSDTDRGGNQPQHF
abundance: -; v_gene: TRBV12-5; j_gene: TRBJ2-5; d_gene: -; CDR3nt: TGTGCTAGTGTCCCCGGGCAGGGGCGGGAGACCCAGTACTTC; CDR3aa: CASVPGQGRETQYF
abundance: -; v_gene: TRBV6-5; j_gene: TRBJ1-2; d_gene: -; CDR3nt: TGTGCCACCGGAGCTTTCCCTGGGGGGAGTGATGGCTACACCTTC; CDR3aa: CATGAFPGGSDGYTF
abundance: -; v_gene: TRBV6-5; j_gene: TRBJ2-7; d_gene: -; CDR3nt: TGTGCCAGCAGTTACCTCGGGACGGGTGTCTACGAGCAGTACTTC; CDR3aa: CASSYLGTGVYEQYF
abundance: -; v_gene: TRBV6-6; j_gene: TRBJ1-3; d_gene: -; CDR3nt: TGTGCCAGCAGTAAAGGGACCGCCCGGCCTGGAAACACCATATATTTT; CDR3aa: CASSKGTARPGNTIYF
abundance: -; v_gene: TRBV4-2; j_gene: TRBJ2-5; d_gene: -; CDR3nt: TGTGCCAGCAGCCAACCCCAGGAGGGGGCGACAGAGACCCAGTACTTC; CDR3aa: CASSQPQEGATETQYF
abundance: -; v_gene: TRBV30; j_gene: TRBJ1-3; d_gene: -; CDR3nt: TGTGCCTGGAGCCCGGGAGGCTCTGGAAACACCATATATTTT; CDR3aa: CAWSPGGSGNTIYF
abundance: -; v_gene: TRBV5-6; j_gene: TRBJ1-2; d_gene: -; CDR3nt: TGTGCCAGCAGCTTGGGTAACTATGGCTACACCTTC; CDR3aa: CASSLGNYGYTF
abundance: once; v_gene: TRBV19; j_gene: TRBJ1-5; d_gene: -; CDR3nt: TGTGCCAGCTCAGTACAGAAGGGAAGCAATCAGCCCCAGCATTTT; CDR3aa: CASSVQKGSNQPQHF
abundance: -; v_gene: TRBV5-3; j_gene: TRBJ2-4; d_gene: TRBD1; CDR3nt: TGTGCCAGAAGCTTCGGACAGGGTGGAGGCATTCAGTACTTC; CDR3aa: CARSFGQGGGIQYF
abundance: -; v_gene: TRBV4-1; j_gene: TRBJ1-2; d_gene: TRBD1; CDR3nt: TGCGCCAGCAGCCAAGCGGGACAGGGGGACTTTAACTATGGCTACACCTTC; CDR3aa: CASSQAGQGDFNYGYTF
abundance: once; v_gene: TRBV27; j_gene: TRBJ1-1; d_gene: -; CDR3nt: TGTGCCAGCAGCCCACAGGTGAACACTGAAGCTTTCTTT; CDR3aa: CASSPQVNTEAFF
abundance: -; v_gene: TRBV11-2; j_gene: TRBJ1-1; d_gene: -; CDR3nt: TGTGCCAGCAGCCAATATAGCCTCTTTGGAGGGTCCACTGAAGCTTTCTTT; CDR3aa: CASSQYSLFGGSTEAFF
abundance: -; v_gene: TRBV6-5; j_gene: TRBJ1-5; d_gene: TRBD1; CDR3nt: TGTGCCAGCAGGGCCGCTACAGGGGAAAATCAGCCCCAGCATTTT; CDR3aa: CASRAATGENQPQHF
abundance: once; v_gene: TRBV10-3; j_gene: TRBJ1-1; d_gene: -; CDR3nt: TGTGCCATCAGCCGGGACATGAACACTGAAGCTTTCTTT; CDR3aa: CAISRDMNTEAFF
abundance: -; v_gene: TRBV3-1/TRBV3-2; j_gene: TRBJ1-2; d_gene: -; CDR3nt: TGTGCCAGCAGACCCGGGACAAACTATGGCTACACCTTC; CDR3aa: CASRPGTNYGYTF
abundance: -; v_gene: TRBV7-9; j_gene: TRBJ1-2; d_gene: -; CDR3nt: TGTGCCAGCAGCTTAGGAGGGATCGGCTATGGCTACACCTTC; CDR3aa: CASSLGGIGYGYTF
abundance: -; v_gene: TRBV30; j_gene: TRBJ2-1; d_gene: -; CDR3nt: TGTGCCTGGAGTGTACTACTACAGAATGAGCAGTTCTTC; CDR3aa: CAWSVLLQNEQFF
abundance: -; v_gene: TRBV7-9; j_gene: TRBJ1-2; d_gene: -; CDR3nt: TGTGCCAGCACCCGTGGGGAGTTTGATGGCTACACCTTC; CDR3aa: CASTRGEFDGYTF
abundance: -; v_gene: TRBV7-3; j_gene: TRBJ1-1; d_gene: -; CDR3nt: TGTGCCAGCAGCAGACAAGCAAACACTGAAGCTTTCTTT; CDR3aa: CASSRQANTEAFF
abundance: -; v_gene: TRBV6-1; j_gene: TRBJ1-1; d_gene: TRBD1; CDR3nt: TGTGCCAGCAGTGAAAGTCCAGGGGGGTGGACTGAAGCTTTCTTT; CDR3aa: CASSESPGGWTEAFF
abundance: once; v_gene: TRBV20-1; j_gene: TRBJ1-5; d_gene: -; CDR3nt: TGCAGTGCTAGTTCAGGGTTAGAATGGCAGCCCCAGCATTTT; CDR3aa: CSASSGLEWQPQHF
abundance: -; v_gene: TRBV7-3; j_gene: TRBJ2-5; d_gene: -; CDR3nt: TGTGCCAGCAGCTTAAGGGGCGCGTACCAAGAGACCCAGTACTTC; CDR3aa: CASSLRGAYQETQYF
abundance: -; v_gene: TRBV30; j_gene: TRBJ1-6; d_gene: -; CDR3nt: TGTGCCTGGAGTGGCGGGCAGGGAAATTCACCCCTCCACTTT; CDR3aa: CAWSGGQGNSPLHF
abundance: -; v_gene: TRBV14; j_gene: TRBJ1-1; d_gene: -; CDR3nt: TGTGCCAGCACCCAAACCCAGGGTGGGAGAATGAACACTGAAGCTTTCTTT; CDR3aa: CASTQTQGGRMNTEAFF
abundance: -; v_gene: TRBV24-1; j_gene: TRBJ2-5; d_gene: -; CDR3nt: TGTGCCACCAGTGATACCCGGGGGACCCAGTACTTC; CDR3aa: CATSDTRGTQYF
abundance: -; v_gene: TRBV18; j_gene: TRBJ2-1; d_gene: TRBD2; CDR3nt: TGTGCCAGCTCACCACTCCCGCCTCTAGCGGGGGTGTACAATGAGCAGTTCTTC; CDR3aa: CASSPLPPLAGVYNEQFF
abundance: -; v_gene: TRBV10-1; j_gene: TRBJ1-2; d_gene: -; CDR3nt: TGCGCCAGCAGTGAGTCTAGAACAGACTATGGCTACACCTTC; CDR3aa: CASSESRTDYGYTF
abundance: many; v_gene: TRBV3-1/TRBV3-2; j_gene: TRBJ1-1; d_gene: -; CDR3nt: TGTGCCACTGATACAGGAGGCACTGAAGCTTTCTTT; CDR3aa: CATDTGGTEAFF
abundance: few; v_gene: TRBV20-1; j_gene: TRBJ1-2; d_gene: -; CDR3nt: TGCAGTGCTAGAGATATCCGTGGCTACACCTTC; CDR3aa: CSARDIRGYTF
abundance: once; v_gene: TRBV18; j_gene: TRBJ2-1; d_gene: TRBD2; CDR3nt: TGTGCCAGCTCACCGATCGGGGGGGACAATGAGCAGTTCTTC; CDR3aa: CASSPIGGDNEQFF
abundance: -; v_gene: TRBV7-2; j_gene: TRBJ2-5; d_gene: -; CDR3nt: TGTGCCAGCAGCTTGACCAGGGAACGTCTAGAGACCCAGTACTTC; CDR3aa: CASSLTRERLETQYF
abundance: -; v_gene: TRBV12-3/TRBV12-4; j_gene: TRBJ1-1; d_gene: -; CDR3nt: TGTGCCAGCAGCCCGGGGGTAGCTTTCTTT; CDR3aa: CASSPGVAFF
abundance: -; v_gene: TRBV7-9; j_gene: TRBJ1-2; d_gene: TRBD1; CDR3nt: TGTGCCAGCAGCTCGGACCGACAGGGGCGAGCGGGCTACACCTTC; CDR3aa: CASSSDRQGRAGYTF
abundance: -; v_gene: TRBV18; j_gene: TRBJ2-7; d_gene: TRBD1; CDR3nt: TGTGCCAGCTCACCACCCAGGACAGGTTTCTACGAGCAGTACTTC; CDR3aa: CASSPPRTGFYEQYF
abundance: -; v_gene: TRBV30; j_gene: TRBJ1-1; d_gene: TRBD1; CDR3nt: TGTGCCTGGACCCTGGACAGGCTCACTGAAGCTTTCTTT; CDR3aa: CAWTLDRLTEAFF
abundance: -; v_gene: TRBV18; j_gene: TRBJ2-1; d_gene: -; CDR3nt: TGTGCCAGCTCACCAGACAGCTCCTACAATGAGCAGTTCTTC; CDR3aa: CASSPDSSYNEQFF
abundance: -; v_gene: TRBV5-1; j_gene: TRBJ1-5; d_gene: TRBD1; CDR3nt: TGCGCCAGCAGCTTGGGGACAGGGGACCAGCCCCAGCATTTT; CDR3aa: CASSLGTGDQPQHF
abundance: -; v_gene: TRBV7-3; j_gene: TRBJ2-1; d_gene: -; CDR3nt: TGTGCCAGCAGCTCAGGTATAAGCTCCTACAATGAGCAGTTCTTC; CDR3aa: CASSSGISSYNEQFF
abundance: -; v_gene: TRBV4-2; j_gene: TRBJ2-2; d_gene: TRBD1; CDR3nt: TGTGCCAGCAGCCAAGATAGGGGGCCCGGGGAGCTGTTTTTT; CDR3aa: CASSQDRGPGELFF
abundance: -; v_gene: TRBV6-5; j_gene: TRBJ1-2; d_gene: -; CDR3nt: TGTGCCAGCAGTTACCTCGGACAGAACTATGGCTACACCTTC; CDR3aa: CASSYLGQNYGYTF
abundance: -; v_gene: TRBV5-1; j_gene: TRBJ2-5; d_gene: -; CDR3nt: TGCGCCAGCAGCTTGGGGCAAAAATGGACCCAGTACTTC; CDR3aa: CASSLGQKWTQYF
abundance: -; v_gene: TRBV7-3; j_gene: TRBJ2-7; d_gene: TRBD1; CDR3nt: TGTGCCAGCAGCTTAACCACCAGGACAGGGGCCTACGAGCAGTACTTC; CDR3aa: CASSLTTRTGAYEQYF
abundance: -; v_gene: TRBV20-1; j_gene: TRBJ2-1; d_gene: -; CDR3nt: TGCAGTGCTAGAGATCTGGAGGGGCAGTTCTTC; CDR3aa: CSARDLEGQFF
abundance: -; v_gene: TRBV3-1/TRBV3-2; j_gene: TRBJ2-1; d_gene: -; CDR3nt: TGTGCCAGCAGCCAAAGCAGGGATCCCTACAATGAGCAGTTCTTC; CDR3aa: CASSQSRDPYNEQFF
abundance: once; v_gene: TRBV3-1/TRBV3-2; j_gene: TRBJ2-1; d_gene: -; CDR3nt: TGTGCCAGCAGCCGACTTGAGCAGGGGCAAGCGTTCTTC; CDR3aa: CASSRLEQGQAFF
abundance: few; v_gene: TRBV11-2; j_gene: TRBJ1-1; d_gene: TRBD1; CDR3nt: TGTGCCAGCAGCTCCTGGACAGGGGCCGCGAACACTGAAGCTTTCTTT; CDR3aa: CASSSWTGAANTEAFF
abundance: -; v_gene: TRBV5-1; j_gene: TRBJ2-2; d_gene: TRBD1; CDR3nt: TGCGCCAGCAACAGGGGAGTCGGGGAGCTGTTTTTT; CDR3aa: CASNRGVGELFF